The rows below give T cell receptor beta chains drawn from one sample of a study of CD4 T cells in relation to SARS-CoV-2 and coronaviruses. These TCRs' antigens remain unknown. Repertoires were generated with immunoSEQ multiplex PCR, while TCRdb's copy carries only in-frame clones and drops some. Of roughly 14,000 clones detected, roughly three quarters appear once; the ten largest clones hold roughly 18%. Material: CD4+ T cells from PBMCs, cultured in vitro. These receptors all come from a human donor in good health. Each CDR3 is given with its conserved first and last residue. The D gene is left open where the match is weak. Size values are once, few and many counts, or a class for expanded clones, and some rows have none.

>TRBV3-1/TRBV3-2|TRBD2|.|TRBJ2-2
CASSQALAGVTGELFF
TGTGCCAGCAGCCAAGCCCTAGCGGGAGTAACCGGGGAGCTGTTTTTT
>TRBV7-9|TRBD1|.|TRBJ2-5
CASSSGDRGRIETQYF
TGTGCCAGCAGCTCCGGGGACAGGGGGCGCATAGAGACCCAGTACTTC
>TRBV18|.|.|TRBJ1-4
CASSRGTNEKLFF
TGTGCCAGCTCACGTGGCACAAATGAAAAACTGTTTTTT
>TRBV30|.|.|TRBJ2-4
CAWSVPTYSPKQNIQYF
TGTGCCTGGAGTGTCCCGACCTACAGTCCCAAACAGAACATTCAGTACTTC
>TRBV25-1|TRBD1|.|TRBJ2-2
CASSAPGQGVVGELFF
TGTGCCAGCAGTGCCCCGGGACAGGGCGTCGTCGGGGAGCTGTTTTTT
>TRBV19|TRBD2|.|TRBJ2-2
CASSILAGVDRNNGELFF
TGTGCCAGTAGTATCCTAGCGGGGGTTGATCGTAATAACGGGGAGCTGTTTTTT
>TRBV9|.|.|TRBJ2-1
CASSTSIGDEQFF
TGTGCCAGCAGCACGTCGATCGGGGACGAGCAGTTCTTC
>TRBV7-7|TRBD1|.|TRBJ2-1
CASSLGPDRGYNEQFF
TGTGCCAGCAGCCTAGGTCCGGACAGGGGCTACAATGAGCAGTTCTTC
>TRBV15|.|.|TRBJ2-5
CATSRVVMKGLGTQYF
TGTGCCACCAGCAGAGTGGTGATGAAAGGTCTCGGGACCCAGTACTTC
>TRBV3-1/TRBV3-2|TRBD1|.|TRBJ2-7
CASSPGVFRDRAHEQYF
TGTGCCAGCAGCCCCGGGGTATTCCGGGACAGGGCCCACGAGCAGTACTTC
>TRBV21-1|.|.|TRBJ2-3
CASTKLTDTQYF
TGTGCCAGCACGAAACTCACAGATACGCAGTATTTT
>TRBV19|TRBD1|.|TRBJ2-7
CASSISAFGWTGGSTSLNSYEQYF
TGTGCCAGTAGTATATCGGCATTCGGGTGGACAGGGGGCTCCACCAGCCTCAATTCCTACGAGCAGTACTTC
>TRBV5-1|TRBD1|.|TRBJ2-1
CASSSETGDAYNEQFF
TGCGCCAGCAGCTCGGAGACAGGGGACGCTTACAATGAGCAGTTCTTC
>TRBV11-2|TRBD1|.|TRBJ2-2
CASSLFGTATGELFF
TGTGCCAGCAGCTTATTTGGGACAGCCACCGGGGAGCTGTTTTTT
>TRBV28|.|.|TRBJ2-5
CASSLEDGFVETQYF
TGTGCCAGCAGTTTAGAGGACGGTTTCGTAGAGACCCAGTACTTC
>TRBV7-3|TRBD2|few|TRBJ2-1
CASSFSAGEYNEQFF
TGTGCCAGCAGCTTTTCAGCGGGAGAATACAATGAGCAGTTCTTC
>TRBV9|.|.|TRBJ1-2
CASSVAGRAGSFLTYGYTF
TGTGCCAGCAGCGTAGCGGGGAGGGCAGGGAGCTTTCTAACCTATGGCTACACCTTC
>TRBV7-9|.|.|TRBJ1-6
CASSLDPNSPLHF
TGTGCCAGCAGCTTAGATCCCAATTCACCCCTCCACTTT
>TRBV24-1|TRBD1|few|TRBJ2-7
CATSDRTTGGYEQYF
TGTGCCACCAGTGATCGAACCACAGGGGGCTACGAGCAGTACTTC
>TRBV18|TRBD2|.|TRBJ2-3
CASSLGTSGDTQYF
TGTGCCAGCTCACTAGGGACTAGCGGAGATACGCAGTATTTT
>TRBV2|TRBD1|once|TRBJ1-5
CASSADRDLGSNQPQHF
TGTGCCAGCAGCGCCGACAGGGATTTGGGTAGCAATCAGCCCCAGCATTTT
>TRBV19|TRBD2|.|TRBJ2-3
CASSSLAGRTDTQYF
TGTGCCAGTAGTTCCCTAGCGGGAAGGACAGATACGCAGTATTTT
>TRBV19|TRBD1|.|TRBJ2-2
CASSIQGAGGELFF
TGTGCCAGTAGTATCCAGGGGGCCGGCGGGGAGCTGTTTTTT
>TRBV5-1|.|.|TRBJ2-1
CASTPTPSYNEQFF
TGCGCCAGCACCCCGACCCCTTCCTACAATGAGCAGTTCTTC
>TRBV30|.|.|TRBJ2-2
CAWSPGARQYFNTGELFF
TGTGCCTGGAGCCCAGGGGCCCGCCAGTATTTCAACACCGGGGAGCTGTTTTTT
>TRBV3-1/TRBV3-2|.|few|TRBJ2-7
CASSQGLSYEQYF
TGTGCCAGCAGCCAAGGACTGTCCTACGAGCAGTACTTC
>TRBV7-2|.|.|TRBJ2-1
CASTRGRVSYNEQFF
TGTGCCAGCACACGGGGGCGGGTCTCCTACAATGAGCAGTTCTTC
>TRBV5-1|.|.|TRBJ2-7
CASSLWVGSSYEQYF
TGCGCCAGCAGCCTGTGGGTTGGAAGCTCCTACGAGCAGTACTTC
>TRBV6-4|TRBD2|.|TRBJ2-3
CASSEGSGSTDTQYF
TGTGCCAGCAGTGAGGGTAGCGGGAGCACAGATACGCAGTATTTT
>TRBV6-5|.|.|TRBJ2-6
CASGSVTSGANVLTF
TGTGCCAGCGGGTCGGTTACGTCTGGGGCCAACGTCCTGACTTTC
>TRBV27|TRBD2|.|TRBJ2-1
CASSWIAGVHNEQFF
TGTGCCAGCAGTTGGATAGCGGGAGTTCACAATGAGCAGTTCTTC
>TRBV2|TRBD1|.|TRBJ2-7
CASSNGQGGYEQYF
TGTGCCAGCAGTAACGGACAGGGGGGGTACGAGCAGTACTTC
>TRBV30|.|.|TRBJ2-6
CAWGRGRLFSGANVLTF
TGTGCCTGGGGAAGGGGCAGGTTATTCTCTGGGGCCAACGTCCTGACTTTC
>TRBV13|TRBD2|.|TRBJ2-7
CASSSPLGLAVAYEQYF
TGTGCCAGCAGCTCACCCCTTGGACTAGCGGTGGCCTACGAGCAGTACTTC
>TRBV11-2|.|.|TRBJ1-5
CASSPTASGNSNQPQHF
TGTGCCAGCAGCCCCACGGCCTCAGGGAATAGCAATCAGCCCCAGCATTTT
>TRBV12-5|TRBD1|few|TRBJ1-1
CASGPGQMNTEAFF
TGTGCTAGTGGACCGGGACAGATGAACACTGAAGCTTTCTTT
>TRBV6-1|.|.|TRBJ1-3
CASSERSSSYSGNTIYF
TGTGCCAGCAGTGAACGCAGTTCGAGTTACTCTGGAAACACCATATATTTT
>TRBV18|.|.|TRBJ2-6
CASSLRRSGANVLTF
TGTGCCAGCTCACTAAGACGCTCTGGGGCCAACGTCCTGACTTTC
>TRBV19|.|.|TRBJ1-5
CASSMTGYNQPQHF
TGTGCCAGTAGTATGACGGGGTACAATCAGCCCCAGCATTTT
>TRBV19|TRBD1|.|TRBJ2-2
CASRPNQGQGVTGELFF
TGTGCCAGTAGGCCTAATCAGGGACAGGGAGTCACCGGGGAGCTGTTTTTT
>TRBV24-1|.|few|TRBJ1-3
CATSDTADNGNTIYF
TGTGCCACCAGTGATACCGCGGACAACGGAAACACCATATATTTT
>TRBV18|.|.|TRBJ2-5
CASTSEGQETQYF
TGTGCCAGCACAAGCGAGGGGCAGGAGACCCAGTACTTC
>TRBV19|.|.|TRBJ1-5
CASSITPSGDQPQHF
TGTGCCAGTAGTATTACACCTTCGGGGGATCAGCCCCAGCATTTT
>TRBV14|.|once|TRBJ1-3
CASSPLGGAAGGNTIYF
TGTGCCAGCAGCCCGTTGGGAGGGGCGGCGGGTGGAAACACCATATATTTT
>TRBV10-1|.|.|TRBJ2-2
CASSPQIATGGELFF
TGCGCCAGCAGTCCCCAAATCGCCACTGGTGGGGAGCTGTTTTTT
>TRBV12-3/TRBV12-4|.|.|TRBJ2-7
CASSFAAYEQYF
TGTGCCAGCAGTTTTGCGGCCTACGAGCAGTACTTC
>TRBV12-3/TRBV12-4|.|.|TRBJ1-4
CASSFRQDEKLFF
TGTGCCAGCAGTTTCCGACAGGATGAAAAACTGTTTTTT
>TRBV25-1|.|.|TRBJ2-5
CASSPSETQYF
TGTGCCAGCAGTCCATCGGAGACCCAGTACTTC
>TRBV29-1|TRBD2|.|TRBJ2-1
CSVVSSGTYSYNEQFF
TGCAGCGTTGTTTCTAGCGGGACTTATTCTTACAATGAGCAGTTCTTC